These 19 T cell receptor beta chains came from one sample sequenced in a study. TCRdb recomputed calls from the 5' RACE reads with MiXCR, one row per CDR3 protein. The sample has around 34,000 distinct CDR3 sequences, around 27% seen once. Cells sorted as Tregs were CD4+, CD25+ and CD127-/low. What was sequenced was tumor-infiltrating Tregs sorted from the breast tumor. The source is a female donor with breast cancer.

The V call is TRBV20-1, the J call TRBJ2-1; the D is unclear. Germline V gives CDR1 DFQATT, CDR2 SNEGSKA (reference sequence). The CDR3 is 12 residues long. Between the trimmed V and J ends, which lost 3 bases and 9 bases, there was a span of 12 bases. This CDR3 is CSARGTKPEQFF. The CDR3 DNA follows: TGCAGTGCTAGGGGCACGAAACCTGAGCAGTTCTTC.

About this clonotype: Here the CDR3 omits its conserved ending phenylalanine or tryptophan, so a read error is the likely source. The chain is built from TRBV6-6 and TRBJ1-5; D ambiguous. The CDR3 totals 13 residues. The V end was cut by 6 bases, the J end by 1 base, with 7 bases between. The germline gives CDR1 MNHNY, CDR2 SVGAGI (reference sequence). Here the CDR3 reads CASRPQSNQPQHS. The CDR3 region has the DNA TGTGCCAGCAGGCCGCAGAGCAATCAGCCCCAGCATTCT.

Only a few counts were recorded for this clonotype. A single base separates this from a much larger clone, so it may be a read error. The chain joins TRBV20-1 to TRBJ1-1; no reliable D call. The CDR3 consists of 14 residues. Looked up from germline, CDR1 is DFQATT and CDR2 is SNEGSKA (reference sequence). CDR3: CGAFYRPYPTEAFF. The CDR3 DNA reads as TGCGGTGCTTTTTACAGACCGTATCCCACTGAAGCTTTCTTT.

For this clonotype: This may stem from a read error, because a much larger clone lies one nucleotide away. V gene TRBV15 combines with J gene TRBJ1-4, with no clear D. Germline V gene sequence: CDR1 LNHNV, CDR2 YYDKDF (reference sequence). This CDR3 is built from 11 residues. CDR3 nucleotides: TGTACCACCAGCAGAGAGGGTGAAAAGTTTTTT. This encodes CTTSREGEKFF. The full variable domain, in which reference TRBV15 and TRBJ1-4 provide the parts outside the CDR3, is DAMVIQNPRYQVTQFGKPVTLSCSQTLNHNVMYWYQQKSSQAPKLLFHYYDKDFNNEADTPDNFQSRRPNTSFCFLDIRSPGLGDTAMYLCTTSREGEKFFGSGTQLSVL.

Concerning this clonotype: Without the conserved terminal phenylalanine or tryptophan, this CDR3 likely stems from a read error. V is TRBV3-1 and J is TRBJ1-1; possible D gene TRBD1, 5 bases. The CDR3 covers 13 residues. Per the germline V gene, CDR1 is LGHDT and CDR2 is YNNKEL (reference sequence). Trimming shortened V by 0 bases and J by 10 bases, and 12 bases separated the two germline ends. The DNA of the CDR3 is TGTGCCAGCAGCCAAGATGGGGGGGATCGAGCTTTCTCT. It specifies CASSQDGGDRAFS.

This clonotype was found a few times. The chain combines TRBV10-3 with TRBJ1-2, with TRBD1 matching over 9 bases. Germline assignment: CDR1 ENHRY and CDR2 SYGVKD. This CDR3 is 15 amino acids long. V lost 5 bases, J lost 4 bases, and 8 bases stayed unmatched. CDR3 loop: CAISKPGQGGYGYTF. CDR3 in DNA: TGTGCCATCAGTAAGCCGGGACAGGGTGGCTATGGCTACACCTTC.

This clonotype was counted at least ten times. The chain combines TRBV20-1 with TRBJ2-5; 12 bases are shared with TRBD2. V gave up 1 base and J gave up 5 bases; unmatched junction bases: 2. There are 14 residues in the CDR3. Looked up from germline, CDR1 is DFQATT and CDR2 is SNEGSKA (reference sequence). CDR3 in DNA: TGCAGTGCTAGAGGACTAGCGGGAGTGGAGACCCAGTACTTC. Protein product: CSARGLAGVETQYF.

This clonotype has only a few counts. The V call is TRBV19, the J call TRBJ2-2; 7 nucleotides match TRBD2. The CDR3 sequence is 14 residues long. CDR1 LNHDA and CDR2 SQIVND come from the germline V gene (reference sequence). The ends lost 4 bases at V and 6 bases at J; junction bases unmatched: 5. CDR3 loop: CASSRGEGPGELFF. In nucleotides, the CDR3 is TGTGCCAGTAGTAGGGGGGAGGGTCCCGGGGAGCTGTTTTTT. Supplemented by reference TRBV19 and TRBJ2-2, the full variable domain reads DGGITQSPKYLFRKEGQNVTLSCEQNLNHDAMYWYRQDPGQGLRLIYYSQIVNDFQKGDIAEGYSVSREKKESFPLTVTSAQKNPTAFYLCASSRGEGPGELFFGEGSRLTVL.

Concerning this clonotype itself: A much more abundant neighbour one base away suggests this may be a read error. This is likely a read error, given that the CDR3 carries no conserved phenylalanine or tryptophan at its end. The V and J genes are TRBV20-1 and TRBJ2-7; 8 positions agree with TRBD1. The CDR3 totals 11 residues. Unmatched junction bases numbered 2, after V lost 7 bases and J lost 3 bases. CDR1 and CDR2 (germline): DFQATT, SNEGSKA (reference sequence). CDR3 in DNA: TGCAGTGGCGACAGGGGCTACGAGCAGTACATC. Residues: CSGDRGYEQYI.

In its sample, this clonotype was seen many times. This chain joins TRBV20-1 and TRBJ2-1, with 14 nucleotides matching TRBD2. The CDR3 consists of 18 residues. Germline CDR1 DFQATT, CDR2 SNEGSKA (reference sequence). J lost 0 bases, V lost 5 bases, and 9 bases had no gene match. The DNA of the CDR3 is TGCAGTGCTGAGGGACTAGCGGGAGCCCCACTCTCCTACAATGAGCAGTTCTTC. It codes for CSAEGLAGAPLSYNEQFF.

The chain carries TRBV4-2 and TRBJ1-1, with unresolved D. The CDR3 extends over 14 amino acids. Germline CDR1 LGHNA, CDR2 YNFKEQ. V lost 0 bases and J 2 bases, leaving 7 bases between the germline ends. The CDR3: CASSQEVRNTEAFF. The CDR3 nucleotides read TGTGCCAGCAGCCAAGAGGTCCGTAACACTGAAGCTTTCTTT.

The chain links TRBV7-9 to TRBJ1-5; D is unresolved. Germline V gene lookup returns CDR1 SEHNR and CDR2 FQNEAQ (reference sequence). The CDR3 contains 20 residues. V was clipped by 1 base and J by 4 bases, with 26 bases between them. The CDR3 coding sequence is TGTGCCAGCAGCTTAGGGCATTCGGGGTCGGCCCCCGCGCGGAATCAGCCCCAGCATTTT. Protein: CASSLGHSGSAPARNQPQHF.

With respect to this clonotype: This clone may be a read error of a much larger clone one base away. This chain uses TRBV7-9 with TRBJ2-1; D unresolved. CDR1 is SEHNR and CDR2 is FQNEAQ in the germline V gene (reference sequence). Between the trimmed V and J ends, which lost 5 bases and 5 bases, there was a span of 7 bases. The CDR3 runs to 12 residues. CDR3 sequence: CASSVEDNEQFF. CDR3 nucleotides: TGTGCCAGCAGCGTAGAAGACAATGAGCAGTTCTTC.

Turning to this clonotype: This may be a read error, as it is one base from a much larger clone. The V call is TRBV7-9, the J call TRBJ2-1; TRBD2 might be the D (6 bases). Trimming stripped 0 bases from V and 8 bases from J, with 8 bases between. Per germline, CDR1 SEHNR and CDR2 FQNEAQ (reference sequence). The CDR3 totals 13 residues. This CDR3 is CASSLAAGHEQFF. The CDR3 DNA reads TGTGCCAGCAGCTTAGCAGCGGGCCATGAGCAGTTCTTC.

This clonotype was counted a few times. The chain uses TRBV5-4 and TRBJ2-7; TRBD2 aligns across 16 bases. The CDR3 is made up of 18 amino acids. After removal of 0 bases from V and 3 bases from J, the junction contained 6 bases not matched to a gene. Per germline, CDR1 SGHNT and CDR2 YYREEE (reference sequence). The DNA for the CDR3 is TGTGCCAGCAGCTTGGATCCGGGACTAGCGGGAGGGATCTACGAGCAGTACTTC. Protein sequence: CASSLDPGLAGGIYEQYF.

This clonotype was seen only a few times. The chain uses TRBV5-4 and TRBJ2-1; no reliable D call. V gave up 6 bases and J gave up 16 bases, with 23 bases separating them. Germline V gives CDR1 SGHNT, CDR2 YYREEE (reference sequence). CDR3 size: 13 residues. As DNA, the CDR3 is TGTGCCAGCACCCTGCCGAGACTTGAGTTTAGATTCTTC. Its protein is CASTLPRLEFRFF.

This chain connects TRBV6-2 or TRBV6-3 to TRBJ2-7, with D uncertain. The V and J ends lost 2 bases and 3 bases respectively, with 11 bases between them. CDR1 is MNHEY and CDR2 is SVGEGT in the germline V gene. The CDR3 is 14 amino acids. In nucleotides, the CDR3 is TGTGCCAGCAGTTACCTTAGTGGCTACTACGAGCAGTACTTC. The encoded protein is CASSYLSGYYEQYF.

This clonotype was detected many times. The chain's CDR3 is CASSQVSLERDEAFF. In DNA, the CDR3 is TGCGCCAGCAGCCAAGTAAGCCTCGAAAGGGATGAAGCTTTCTTT. The rearrangement joins TRBV4-1 to TRBJ1-1; D gene uncertain. Germline lookup yields CDR1 MGHRA and CDR2 YSYEKL. V was pared by 1 base and J by 7 bases, with 16 bases between. The CDR3 is 15 amino acids.

With respect to this clonotype: Just one base apart from a much larger clone, this may be a read error. The chain uses TRBV3-1 and TRBJ1-2; a weak D match, TRBD1 (6 bases). Germline CDR1 reads LGHDT; CDR2 reads YNNKEL (reference sequence). V lost 3 bases and J 7 bases, leaving 15 bases between the germline ends. This CDR3 has 14 amino acids. DNA of the CDR3: TGTGCCAGCAGCCAGGGGGCAGCTTGGAGTGGCTACACCTTC. Its protein product is CASSQGAAWSGYTF.